This T cell receptor beta chain was captured by sequencing in a study of T cell changes during pregnancy in multiple sclerosis. The CDR3 has 16 residues. Germline-derived CDR1 and CDR2 are MNHNY and SVGAGI (reference sequence). The V segment lost 6 bases and the J segment 0 bases; nucleotides outside the gene matches: 8. The data were produced by immunoSEQ multiplex PCR, yet TCRdb's version contains in-frame clones alone and is incomplete. The sample contains about 40,000 clones, around 94% of which appear only once. The sequenced sample was peripheral blood, obtained in the third trimester of pregnancy. V is TRBV6-6 and J is TRBJ1-5; the match to TRBD1 covers 7 bases. This clonotype was sampled from a female donor with multiple sclerosis, enrolled in a pregnancy study. The CDR3 nucleotides read TGTGCCAGCAGCCTGACAGGGTCAAATAGCAATCAGCCCCAGCATTTT. Protein product: CASSLTGSNSNQPQHF.